The source of this T cell receptor beta chain is a study of blood T cell repertoires in COVID-19. Study as a whole: T cells, B-cell-depleted T cells, or PBMCs provided the cDNA or gDNA that served as material.

Profiling relied on immunoSEQ multiplex PCR, and the TCRdb table lists in-frame clones only, not all of them. The sample contains more than 350,000 clones, about 87% of which appear only once. This CDR3 is built from 14 residues. CDR1 and CDR2 (germline): MNHEY, SVGAGI. V shed 6 bases, J shed 2 bases, and the junction held 3 bases outside the gene matches. The source of this sequence is a woman in her 30s with COVID-19, enrolled during active disease. What was sequenced was peripheral blood. The chain combines TRBV6-5 with TRBJ2-7, with TRBD2 matching 11 bases. The CDR3 bases are TGTGCCAGCAGATCGGGACTAGCGGCCTACGAGCAGTACTTC. Amino acid sequence: CASRSGLAAYEQYF.